This T cell receptor (beta chain) was observed in a study of CD8 T cells in ankylosing spondylitis (dated by TCRdb to the late 2010s). Turning to the overall study: T cell receptor beta repertoires were profiled in healthy donors and ankylosing spondylitis patients so that disease-linked TCR variants could be found. Samples of peripheral blood were taken, and for ankylosing spondylitis patients, synovial fluid was collected as well. The whole study cohort included about a hundred healthy donors and about two dozen ankylosing spondylitis patients. Paper-wide results and their limitations: Some motif variants were previously reported in synovial fluid and blood of reactive arthritis patients, suggesting common disease-initiation mechanisms. The disease-linked clones showed a CD8+ phenotype and occurred at relatively low frequencies in peripheral blood. Blood from ankylosing spondylitis patients appeared to be characterized by a TCR beta motif made up of several highly homologous amino acid variants. The disease-linked clones were reported as significantly enriched in matched synovial fluid samples from ankylosing spondylitis patients.

The sequencer was an Illumina HiSeq 2500. TCR beta libraries were prepared by quantitative 5'-RACE with molecular barcodes. The authors processed their data as follows. Disease-linked TCR variants were identified with a new computational method built on a probabilistic model of VDJ rearrangement. TCRdb trimmed the raw reads at Q25, called clones with MiXCR and kept productive beta chains. Each entry merges the rows of one CDR3 protein and shows their most common DNA and genes. The V and J calls reflect TCRdb's pipeline rather than the authors' work. For this sample there are some 840,000 distinct CDR3 sequences; over 9.5% appear just once. Jointly, the top ten make up 0.51% of the sample. In its sample, this clonotype was seen a few times. Its antigen is unknown. Nothing much larger sits one base from this clone, and base qualities are not available. CDR1 and CDR2 (ENHRY, SYGVKD) derive from the germline V gene. V is clipped by 3 bases and J by 0 bases, and the sequence between their germline boundaries is 9 bases long. Measured from the cysteine to the phenylalanine, the CDR3 is 15 residues long. Only CDR3 DNA is held: 45 bases, read in frame from base 1.

Sequencing was carried out using blood, either unsorted or a sorted T cell fraction (not recorded which). The sequence came from a male donor with ankylosing spondylitis. The sequence links TRBV10-3 to TRBJ2-1, with the D gene not confidently named. CDR3 region: CAISDPLSSYNEQFF. Here is the DNA: TGTGCCATCAGTGATCCCTTAAGCTCCTACAATGAGCAGTTCTTC.